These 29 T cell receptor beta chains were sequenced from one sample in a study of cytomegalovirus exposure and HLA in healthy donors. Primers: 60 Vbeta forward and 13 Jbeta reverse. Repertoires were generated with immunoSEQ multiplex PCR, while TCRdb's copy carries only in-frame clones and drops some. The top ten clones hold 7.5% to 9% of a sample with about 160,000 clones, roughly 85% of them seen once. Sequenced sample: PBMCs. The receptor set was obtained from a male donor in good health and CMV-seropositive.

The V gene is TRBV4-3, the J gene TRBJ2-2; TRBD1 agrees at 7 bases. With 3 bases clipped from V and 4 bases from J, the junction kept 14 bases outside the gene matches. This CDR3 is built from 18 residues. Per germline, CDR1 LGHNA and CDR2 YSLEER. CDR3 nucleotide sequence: TGCGCCAGCAGCCAGAGGACAGGTATCACGACCTTCACCGGGGAGCTGTTTTTT. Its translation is CASSQRTGITTFTGELFF.

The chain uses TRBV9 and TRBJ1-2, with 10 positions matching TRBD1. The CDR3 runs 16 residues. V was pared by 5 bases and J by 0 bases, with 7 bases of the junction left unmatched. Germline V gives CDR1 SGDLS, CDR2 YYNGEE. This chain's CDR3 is CASSQGTGVSNYGYTF. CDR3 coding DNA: TGTGCCAGCAGTCAGGGGACAGGGGTGTCTAACTATGGCTACACCTTC.

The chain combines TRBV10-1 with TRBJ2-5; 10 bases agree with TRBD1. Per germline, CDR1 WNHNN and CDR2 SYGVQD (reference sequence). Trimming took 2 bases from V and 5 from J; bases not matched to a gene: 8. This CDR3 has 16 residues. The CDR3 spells CASSEGQGGRRETQYF. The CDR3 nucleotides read TGCGCCAGCAGTGAGGGACAGGGGGGGAGGAGGGAGACCCAGTACTTC.

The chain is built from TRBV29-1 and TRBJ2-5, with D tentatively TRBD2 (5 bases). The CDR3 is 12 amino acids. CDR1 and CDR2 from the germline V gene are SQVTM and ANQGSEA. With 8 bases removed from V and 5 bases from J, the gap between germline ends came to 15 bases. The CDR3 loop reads CSSRTPAETQYF. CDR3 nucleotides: TGCAGCTCACGGACTCCAGCGGAGACCCAGTACTTC.

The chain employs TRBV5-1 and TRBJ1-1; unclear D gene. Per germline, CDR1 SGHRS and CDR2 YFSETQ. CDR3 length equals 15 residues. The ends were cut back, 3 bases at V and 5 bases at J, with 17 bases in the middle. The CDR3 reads CASSWLARSGTEAFF. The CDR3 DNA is TGCGCCAGCAGCTGGCTGGCAAGGAGTGGGACTGAAGCTTTCTTT. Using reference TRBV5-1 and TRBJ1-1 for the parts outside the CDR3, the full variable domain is KAGVTQTPRYLIKTRGQQVTLSCSPISGHRSVSWYQQTPGQGLQFLFEYFSETQRNKGNFPGRFSGRQFSNSRSEMNVSTLELGDSALYLCASSWLARSGTEAFFGQGTRLTVV.

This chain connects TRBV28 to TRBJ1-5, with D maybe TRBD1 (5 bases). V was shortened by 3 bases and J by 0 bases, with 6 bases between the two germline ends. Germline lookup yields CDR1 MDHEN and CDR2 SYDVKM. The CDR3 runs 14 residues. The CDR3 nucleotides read TGTGCCAGCAGTTTGGACATTAGCAATCAGCCCCAGCATTTT. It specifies CASSLDISNQPQHF.

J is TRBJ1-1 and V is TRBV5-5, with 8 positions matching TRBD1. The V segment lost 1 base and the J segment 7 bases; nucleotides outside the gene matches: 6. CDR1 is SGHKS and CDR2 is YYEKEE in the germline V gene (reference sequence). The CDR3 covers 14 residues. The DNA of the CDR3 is TGTGCCAGCAGCTTGTGGACAGGGATTTATGAAGCTTTCTTT. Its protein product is CASSLWTGIYEAFF. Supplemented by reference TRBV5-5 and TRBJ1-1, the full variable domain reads DAGVTQSPTHLIKTRGQQVTLRCSPISGHKSVSWYQQVLGQGPQFIFQYYEKEERGRGNFPDRFSARQFPNYSSELNVNALLLGDSALYLCASSLWTGIYEAFFGQGTRLTVV.

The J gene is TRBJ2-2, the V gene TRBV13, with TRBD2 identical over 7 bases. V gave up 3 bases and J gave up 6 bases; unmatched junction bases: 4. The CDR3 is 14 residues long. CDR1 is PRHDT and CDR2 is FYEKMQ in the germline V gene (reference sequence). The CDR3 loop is CASSFGGIPGELFF. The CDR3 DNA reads TGTGCCAGCAGCTTCGGGGGGATCCCCGGGGAGCTGTTTTTT.

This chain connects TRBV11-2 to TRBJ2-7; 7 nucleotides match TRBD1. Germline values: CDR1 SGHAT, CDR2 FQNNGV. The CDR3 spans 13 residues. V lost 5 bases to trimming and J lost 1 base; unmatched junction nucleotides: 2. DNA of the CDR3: TGTGCCAGCAGCACGGGACAGTCCTACGAGCAGTACTTC. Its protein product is CASSTGQSYEQYF. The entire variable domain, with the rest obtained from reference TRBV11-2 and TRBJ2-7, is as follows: EAGVAQSPRYKIIEKRQSVAFWCNPISGHATLYWYQQILGQGPKLLIQFQNNGVVDDSQLPKDRFSAERLKGVDSTLKIQPAKLEDSAVYLCASSTGQSYEQYFGPGTRLTVT.

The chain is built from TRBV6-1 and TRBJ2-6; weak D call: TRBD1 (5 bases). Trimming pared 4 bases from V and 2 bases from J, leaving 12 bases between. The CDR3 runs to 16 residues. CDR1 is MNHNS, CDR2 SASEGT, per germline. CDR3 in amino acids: CASSVNRSPGANVLTF. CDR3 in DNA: TGTGCCAGCAGTGTAAACAGGTCCCCTGGGGCCAACGTCCTGACTTTC.

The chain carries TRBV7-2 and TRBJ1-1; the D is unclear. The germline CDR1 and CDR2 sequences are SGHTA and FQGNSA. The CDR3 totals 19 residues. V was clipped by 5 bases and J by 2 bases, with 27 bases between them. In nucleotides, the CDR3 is TGTGCCAGCAGCCAATGGGCCCCCCGGACTTTAAACCTTAACACTGAAGCTTTCTTT. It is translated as CASSQWAPRTLNLNTEAFF.

The CDR3 protein is CAWSIGSSSYNEQFF. DNA of the CDR3: TGTGCCTGGAGTATCGGGTCGAGCTCCTACAATGAGCAGTTCTTC. The chain employs TRBV30 and TRBJ2-1; unclear D gene. This CDR3 has 15 amino acids. Trimming cost V 2 bases and J 0 bases, with 11 bases left between them. Germline CDR1 GTSNPN, CDR2 SVGIG (reference sequence). The full variable domain, in which reference TRBV30 and TRBJ2-1 provide the parts outside the CDR3, is SQTIHQWPATLVQPVGSPLSLECTVEGTSNPNLYWYRQAAGRGLQLLFYSVGIGQISSEVPQNLSASRPQDRQFILSSKKLLLSDSGFYLCAWSIGSSSYNEQFFGPGTRLTVL.

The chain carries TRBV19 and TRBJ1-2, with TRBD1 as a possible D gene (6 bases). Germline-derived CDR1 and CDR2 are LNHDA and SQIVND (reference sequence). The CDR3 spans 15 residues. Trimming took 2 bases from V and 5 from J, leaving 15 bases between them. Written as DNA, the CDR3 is TGTGCCAGTAGTATACAGGGGCGAGGACAATATGGCTACACCTTC. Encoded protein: CASSIQGRGQYGYTF.

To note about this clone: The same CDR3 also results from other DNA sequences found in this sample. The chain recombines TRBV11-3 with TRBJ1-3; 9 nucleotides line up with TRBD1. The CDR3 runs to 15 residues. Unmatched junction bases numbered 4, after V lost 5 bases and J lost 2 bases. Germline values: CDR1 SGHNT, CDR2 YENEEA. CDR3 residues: CASSPGQGPGNTIYF. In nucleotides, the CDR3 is TGTGCCAGCAGCCCGGGACAGGGACCTGGAAACACCATATATTTT.

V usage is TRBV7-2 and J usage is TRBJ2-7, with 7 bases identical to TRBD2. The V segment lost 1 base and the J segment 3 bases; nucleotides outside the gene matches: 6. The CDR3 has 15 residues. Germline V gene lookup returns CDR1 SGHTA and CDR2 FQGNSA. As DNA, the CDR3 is TGTGCCAGCAGCTTAGTAGGTGGGGGGGACTACGAGCAGTACTTC. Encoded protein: CASSLVGGGDYEQYF.

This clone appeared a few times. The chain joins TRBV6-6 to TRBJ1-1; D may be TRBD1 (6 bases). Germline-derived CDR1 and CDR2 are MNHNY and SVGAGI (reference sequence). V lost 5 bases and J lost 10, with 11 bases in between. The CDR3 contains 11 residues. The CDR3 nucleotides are TGTGCCAGCAGTCCTACAGGGTTAGCTTTCTTT. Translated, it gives CASSPTGLAFF.

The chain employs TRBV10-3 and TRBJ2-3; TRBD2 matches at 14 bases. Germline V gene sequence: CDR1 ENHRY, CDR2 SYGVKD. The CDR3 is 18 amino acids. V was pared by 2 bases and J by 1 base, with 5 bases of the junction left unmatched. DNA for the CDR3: TGTGCCATCAGTGAGGGGACTAGCGGGAGCTTCGGCACAGATACGCAGTATTTT. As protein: CAISEGTSGSFGTDTQYF.

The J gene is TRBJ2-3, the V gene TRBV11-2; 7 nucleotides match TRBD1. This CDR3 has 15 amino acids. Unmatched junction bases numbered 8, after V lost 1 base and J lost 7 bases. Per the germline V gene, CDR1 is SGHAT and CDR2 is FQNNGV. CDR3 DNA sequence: TGTGCCAGCAGCTTAGGACGGGCAGGGGGATATACGCAGTATTTT. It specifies CASSLGRAGGYTQYF.

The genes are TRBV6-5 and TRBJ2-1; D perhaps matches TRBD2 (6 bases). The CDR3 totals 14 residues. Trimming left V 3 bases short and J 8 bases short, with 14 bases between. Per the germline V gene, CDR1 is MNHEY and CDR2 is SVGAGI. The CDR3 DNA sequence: TGTGCCAGCAGTTATTTAGCGGTCTCTGATGAGCAGTTCTTC. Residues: CASSYLAVSDEQFF.

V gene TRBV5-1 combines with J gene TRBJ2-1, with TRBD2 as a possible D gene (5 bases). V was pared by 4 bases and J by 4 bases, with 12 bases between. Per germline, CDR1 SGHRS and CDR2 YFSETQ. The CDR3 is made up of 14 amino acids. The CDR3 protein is CASSLPQRYNEQFF. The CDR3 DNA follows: TGCGCCAGCAGCCTTCCCCAGCGGTACAATGAGCAGTTCTTC. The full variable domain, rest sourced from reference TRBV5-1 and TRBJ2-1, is KAGVTQTPRYLIKTRGQQVTLSCSPISGHRSVSWYQQTPGQGLQFLFEYFSETQRNKGNFPGRFSGRQFSNSRSEMNVSTLELGDSALYLCASSLPQRYNEQFFGPGTRLTVL.

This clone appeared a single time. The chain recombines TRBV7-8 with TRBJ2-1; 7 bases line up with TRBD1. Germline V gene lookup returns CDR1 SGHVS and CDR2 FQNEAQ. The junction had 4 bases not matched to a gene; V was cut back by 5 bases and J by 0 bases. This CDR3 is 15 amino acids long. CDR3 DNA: TGTGCCAGCAGCCCCCGGGACAGCTCCTACAATGAGCAGTTCTTC. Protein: CASSPRDSSYNEQFF.

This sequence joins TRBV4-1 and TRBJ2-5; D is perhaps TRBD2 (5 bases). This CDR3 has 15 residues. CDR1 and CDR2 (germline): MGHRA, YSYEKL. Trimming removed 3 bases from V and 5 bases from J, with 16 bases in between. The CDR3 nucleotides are TGCGCCAGCAGCCAGGCCTCAGAGGGTCCCGAGACCCAGTACTTC. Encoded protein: CASSQASEGPETQYF.

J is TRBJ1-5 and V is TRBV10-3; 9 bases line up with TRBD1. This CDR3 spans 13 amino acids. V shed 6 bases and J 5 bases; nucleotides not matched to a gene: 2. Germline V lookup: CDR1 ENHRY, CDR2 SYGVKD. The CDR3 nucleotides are TGTGCCATCAGCCGGGACAGGGATCAGCCCCAGCATTTT. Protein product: CAISRDRDQPQHF.

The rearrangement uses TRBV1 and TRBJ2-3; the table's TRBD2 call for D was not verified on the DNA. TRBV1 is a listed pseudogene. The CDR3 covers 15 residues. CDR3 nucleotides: TGCACCCTCCTAAAGCGGGGGGGTCGGGTAGATACGCAGTATTTT. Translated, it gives CTLLKRGGRVDTQYF.

CDR3 bases: TGTGCCAGCAGCTTAGGCTCGGGGGAAACGGACTATGGCTACACCTTC. Translating gives CASSLGSGETDYGYTF. The chain has TRBV7-6 and TRBJ1-2; a weak D match, TRBD1 (5 bases). Germline lookup yields CDR1 SGHVS and CDR2 FNYEAQ. With 1 base removed from V and 3 bases from J, the gap between germline ends came to 15 bases. The CDR3 loop spans 16 amino acids.

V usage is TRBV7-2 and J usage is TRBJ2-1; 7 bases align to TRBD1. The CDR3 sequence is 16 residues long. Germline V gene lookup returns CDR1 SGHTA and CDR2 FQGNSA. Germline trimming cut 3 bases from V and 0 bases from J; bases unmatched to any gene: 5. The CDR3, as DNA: TGTGCCAGCAGCTTGAGGACAGGCAGCTCCTACAATGAGCAGTTCTTC. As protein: CASSLRTGSSYNEQFF.

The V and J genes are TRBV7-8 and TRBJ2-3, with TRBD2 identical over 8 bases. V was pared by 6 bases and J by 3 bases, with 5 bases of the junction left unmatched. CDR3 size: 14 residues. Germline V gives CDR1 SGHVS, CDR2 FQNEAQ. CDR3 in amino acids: CASRTGLATDTQYF. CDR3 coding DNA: TGTGCCAGCAGAACCGGACTAGCAACAGATACGCAGTATTTT.

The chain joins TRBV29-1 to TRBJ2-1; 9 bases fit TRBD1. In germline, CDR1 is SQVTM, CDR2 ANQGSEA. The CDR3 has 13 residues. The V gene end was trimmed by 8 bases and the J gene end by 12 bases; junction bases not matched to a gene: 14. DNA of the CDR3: TGCAGCTTTCGACAGGGGGATCTAATCGGGCAGTTCTTC. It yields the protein CSFRQGDLIGQFF.

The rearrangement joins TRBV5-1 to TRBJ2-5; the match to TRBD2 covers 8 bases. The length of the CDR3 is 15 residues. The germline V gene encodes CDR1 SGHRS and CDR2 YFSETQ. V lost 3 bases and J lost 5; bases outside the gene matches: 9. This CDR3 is CASSSEAGVAETQYF. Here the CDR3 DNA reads TGCGCCAGCAGCTCGGAAGCGGGAGTTGCGGAGACCCAGTACTTC.